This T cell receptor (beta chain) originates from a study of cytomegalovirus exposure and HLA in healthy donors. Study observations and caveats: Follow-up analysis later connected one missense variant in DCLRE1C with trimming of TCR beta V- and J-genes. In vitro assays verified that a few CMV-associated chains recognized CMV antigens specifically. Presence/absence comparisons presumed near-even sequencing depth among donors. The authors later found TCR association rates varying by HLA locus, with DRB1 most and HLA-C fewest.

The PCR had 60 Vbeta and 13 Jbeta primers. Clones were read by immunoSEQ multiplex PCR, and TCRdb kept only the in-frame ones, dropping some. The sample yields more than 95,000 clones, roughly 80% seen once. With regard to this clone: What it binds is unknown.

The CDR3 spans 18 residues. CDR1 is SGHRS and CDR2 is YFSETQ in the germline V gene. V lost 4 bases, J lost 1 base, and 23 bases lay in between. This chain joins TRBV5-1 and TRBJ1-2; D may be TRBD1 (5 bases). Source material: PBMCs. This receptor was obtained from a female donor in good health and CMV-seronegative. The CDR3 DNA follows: TGCGCCAGCAGCCCCGGGCAGGGCGCCCGTTCCCATAACTATGGCTACACCTTC. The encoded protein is CASSPGQGARSHNYGYTF. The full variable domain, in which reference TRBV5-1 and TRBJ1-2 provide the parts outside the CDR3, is KAGVTQTPRYLIKTRGQQVTLSCSPISGHRSVSWYQQTPGQGLQFLFEYFSETQRNKGNFPGRFSGRQFSNSRSEMNVSTLELGDSALYLCASSPGQGARSHNYGYTFGSGTRLTVV.